A selection of T cell receptor beta chains follows, all from one sample in a study of shared clonotypes between healthy human individuals. Using immunoSEQ multiplex PCR, the repertoire was profiled, and TCRdb retains in-frame clones only, with some absent. The repertoire holds 2 million to 2.5 million clones, approximately 96% seen once, with 0.1% to 0.15% in the top ten. The sequenced sample was naive CD4+ T cells sorted from blood. Source of these receptors: a man aged 18 to 30 in good health. Each CDR3 is given with its conserved first and last residue. Fields, in order: CDR3 protein, CDR3 DNA, V gene, CDR3 length, D gene, J gene, clone size. The D gene is left open where the match is weak. The size field is filled for only some rows; it gives once, few, many or a size class.

CDR3 protein: CASSSLSGNTIYF
CDR3 DNA: TGTGCCAGTAGTTCGCTCTCTGGAAACACCATATATTTT
V gene: TRBV19
CDR3 length: 13
D gene: -
J gene: TRBJ1-3
clone size: -

CDR3 protein: CASSPTPLTGFEQYF
CDR3 DNA: TGTGCCAGCAGCCCCACCCCGCTGACAGGGTTCGAGCAGTACTTC
V gene: TRBV5-6
CDR3 length: 15
D gene: TRBD1
J gene: TRBJ2-7
clone size: -

CDR3 protein: CASSHTDSSYEQYF
CDR3 DNA: TGTGCCAGCAGTCATACGGACAGCTCCTACGAGCAGTACTTC
V gene: TRBV6-5
CDR3 length: 14
D gene: -
J gene: TRBJ2-7
clone size: -

CDR3 protein: CASSLRGQGDGNTIYF
CDR3 DNA: TGTGCCAGCAGCCTACGTGGACAGGGGGACGGAAACACCATATATTTT
V gene: TRBV7-2
CDR3 length: 16
D gene: TRBD1
J gene: TRBJ1-3
clone size: -

CDR3 protein: CAWSRTGLTYGYTF
CDR3 DNA: TGTGCCTGGAGCCGGACAGGGTTAACCTATGGCTACACCTTC
V gene: TRBV30
CDR3 length: 14
D gene: TRBD1
J gene: TRBJ1-2
clone size: -

CDR3 protein: CASSTGGYEQYF
CDR3 DNA: TGTGCCAGCAGCACAGGGGGCTACGAGCAGTACTTC
V gene: TRBV5-6
CDR3 length: 12
D gene: TRBD1
J gene: TRBJ2-7
clone size: -

CDR3 protein: CASSVGGQVSGDTQYF
CDR3 DNA: TGTGCCAGCAGCGTAGGAGGACAGGTCTCGGGAGATACGCAGTATTTT
V gene: TRBV9
CDR3 length: 16
D gene: TRBD1
J gene: TRBJ2-3
clone size: -

CDR3 protein: CASTGGGNQPQHF
CDR3 DNA: TGTGCCAGCACTGGGGGTGGCAATCAGCCCCAGCATTTT
V gene: TRBV28
CDR3 length: 13
D gene: -
J gene: TRBJ1-5
clone size: once

CDR3 protein: CASSYSAGLTGNTIYF
CDR3 DNA: TGTGCCAGCAGTTACTCAGCGGGGCTGACTGGAAACACCATATATTTT
V gene: TRBV6-5
CDR3 length: 16
D gene: -
J gene: TRBJ1-3
clone size: -

CDR3 protein: CASSGSANTGELFF
CDR3 DNA: TGTGCCAGCAGTGGAAGTGCGAACACCGGGGAGCTGTTTTTT
V gene: TRBV9
CDR3 length: 14
D gene: -
J gene: TRBJ2-2
clone size: -

CDR3 protein: CASSELRGNNVLTF
CDR3 DNA: TGCGCCAGCAGTGAGTTGAGGGGGAACAACGTCCTGACTTTC
V gene: TRBV10-2
CDR3 length: 14
D gene: -
J gene: TRBJ2-6
clone size: -

CDR3 protein: CASSPRAVGREQYF
CDR3 DNA: TGTGCCAGCAGCCCCCGAGCGGTCGGACGCGAGCAGTACTTC
V gene: TRBV7-2
CDR3 length: 14
D gene: -
J gene: TRBJ2-7
clone size: -

CDR3 protein: CAISENFPVIEQYF
CDR3 DNA: TGTGCCATCAGCGAAAATTTCCCCGTTATCGAGCAGTACTTC
V gene: TRBV10-3
CDR3 length: 14
D gene: -
J gene: TRBJ2-7
clone size: few

CDR3 protein: CASSPRFGQGIQNTIYF
CDR3 DNA: TGTGCCAGCAGCCCACGCTTTGGACAGGGGATTCAGAACACCATATATTTT
V gene: TRBV9
CDR3 length: 17
D gene: TRBD1
J gene: TRBJ1-3
clone size: -

CDR3 protein: CASQYSGGTSEAYEQYF
CDR3 DNA: TGTGCCAGTCAGTATTCGGGGGGGACTAGCGAAGCCTACGAGCAGTACTTC
V gene: TRBV27
CDR3 length: 17
D gene: TRBD2
J gene: TRBJ2-7
clone size: -

CDR3 protein: CASSVGGEAAETQYF
CDR3 DNA: TGTGCCAGCAGCGTAGGCGGGGAGGCGGCAGAGACCCAGTACTTC
V gene: TRBV9
CDR3 length: 15
D gene: -
J gene: TRBJ2-5
clone size: -

CDR3 protein: CASSLLVVSTQGDTGELFF
CDR3 DNA: TGTGCCAGCAGCTTACTCGTCGTATCGACACAAGGCGATACCGGGGAGCTGTTTTTT
V gene: TRBV11-2
CDR3 length: 19
D gene: -
J gene: TRBJ2-2
clone size: -

CDR3 protein: CASSVDPGARTGELFF
CDR3 DNA: TGTGCCAGCAGCGTAGACCCGGGGGCGCGGACCGGGGAGCTGTTTTTT
V gene: TRBV9
CDR3 length: 16
D gene: -
J gene: TRBJ2-2
clone size: -

CDR3 protein: CASSFDAGGSYEQYF
CDR3 DNA: TGTGCCAGCAGCTTCGACGCGGGAGGCTCCTACGAGCAGTACTTC
V gene: TRBV7-9
CDR3 length: 15
D gene: TRBD2
J gene: TRBJ2-7
clone size: -

CDR3 protein: CASSPPRGNNSPLHF
CDR3 DNA: TGTGCCAGCAGTCCCCCGCGGGGGAATAATTCACCCCTCCACTTT
V gene: TRBV6-5
CDR3 length: 15
D gene: -
J gene: TRBJ1-6
clone size: -

CDR3 protein: CASSKGQGGTYEQYF
CDR3 DNA: TGTGCCAGCAGTAAAGGACAGGGAGGAACCTACGAGCAGTACTTC
V gene: TRBV2
CDR3 length: 15
D gene: TRBD1
J gene: TRBJ2-7
clone size: -

CDR3 protein: CASSLAGGQGPQPQHF
CDR3 DNA: TGTGCCAGCAGCTTAGCTGGTGGACAGGGGCCTCAGCCCCAGCATTTT
V gene: TRBV7-9
CDR3 length: 16
D gene: TRBD1
J gene: TRBJ1-5
clone size: once